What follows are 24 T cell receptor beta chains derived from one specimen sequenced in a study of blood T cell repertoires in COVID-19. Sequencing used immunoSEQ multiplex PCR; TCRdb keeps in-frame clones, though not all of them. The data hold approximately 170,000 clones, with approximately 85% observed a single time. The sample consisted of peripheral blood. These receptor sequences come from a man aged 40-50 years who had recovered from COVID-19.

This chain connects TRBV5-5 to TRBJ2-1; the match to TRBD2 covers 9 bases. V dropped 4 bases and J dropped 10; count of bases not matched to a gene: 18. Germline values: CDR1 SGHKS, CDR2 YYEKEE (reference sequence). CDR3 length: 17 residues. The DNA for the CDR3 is TGTGCCAGCAGCAGCCGGGAGCGTGCGGGAGGGCCAGGGGAGCAGTTCTTC. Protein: CASSSRERAGGPGEQFF.

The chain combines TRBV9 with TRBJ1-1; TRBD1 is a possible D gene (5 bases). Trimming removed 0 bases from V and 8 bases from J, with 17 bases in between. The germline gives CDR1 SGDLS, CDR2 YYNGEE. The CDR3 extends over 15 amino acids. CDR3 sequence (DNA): TGTGCCAGCAGCGTAGCGGGGGAGGCGTATGGAGAAGCTTTCTTT. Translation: CASSVAGEAYGEAFF.

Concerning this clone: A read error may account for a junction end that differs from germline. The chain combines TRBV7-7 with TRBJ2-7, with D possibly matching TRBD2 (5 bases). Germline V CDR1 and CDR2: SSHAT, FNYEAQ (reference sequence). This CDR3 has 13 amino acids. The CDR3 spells CASSLTRSGEQYF. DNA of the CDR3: TGTGCTAGCAGCTTAACCCGGTCGGGGGAGCAGTACTTC.

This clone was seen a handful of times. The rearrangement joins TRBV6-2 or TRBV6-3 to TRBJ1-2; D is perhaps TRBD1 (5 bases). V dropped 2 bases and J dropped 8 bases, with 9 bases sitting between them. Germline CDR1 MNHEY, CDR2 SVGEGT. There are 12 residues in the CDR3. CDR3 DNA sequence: TGTGCCAGCAGTTACCACAGGATCGGCTACACCTTC. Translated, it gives CASSYHRIGYTF.

The CDR3: CASSLGGNREQYF. The CDR3 DNA follows: TGTGCCAGCAGCTTAGGGGGAAACAGGGAGCAGTACTTC. J is TRBJ2-7 and V is TRBV11-2; D is possibly TRBD1 (5 bases). V was pared by 1 base and J by 7 bases, with 11 bases between. Looked up from germline, CDR1 is SGHAT and CDR2 is FQNNGV. This CDR3 has 13 residues.

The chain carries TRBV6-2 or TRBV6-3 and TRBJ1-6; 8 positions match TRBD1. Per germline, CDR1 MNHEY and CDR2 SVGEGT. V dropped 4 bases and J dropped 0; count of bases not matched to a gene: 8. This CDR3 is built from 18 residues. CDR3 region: CASSFPRTGNSYNSPLHF. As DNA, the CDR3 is TGTGCCAGCAGTTTTCCCCGGACAGGGAACTCCTATAATTCACCCCTCCACTTT.

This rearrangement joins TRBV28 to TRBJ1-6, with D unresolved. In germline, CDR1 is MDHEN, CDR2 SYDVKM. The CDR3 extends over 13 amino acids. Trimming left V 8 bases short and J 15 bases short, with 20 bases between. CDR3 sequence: CASRTDPAGLLHF. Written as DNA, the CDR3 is TGTGCCAGCCGCACAGATCCCGCCGGTCTCCTCCACTTT.

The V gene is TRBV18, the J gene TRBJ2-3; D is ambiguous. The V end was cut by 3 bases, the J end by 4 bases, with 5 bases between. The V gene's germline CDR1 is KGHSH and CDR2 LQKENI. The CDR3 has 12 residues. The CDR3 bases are TGTGCCAGCTCACCTTACTCAGATACGCAGTATTTT. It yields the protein CASSPYSDTQYF.

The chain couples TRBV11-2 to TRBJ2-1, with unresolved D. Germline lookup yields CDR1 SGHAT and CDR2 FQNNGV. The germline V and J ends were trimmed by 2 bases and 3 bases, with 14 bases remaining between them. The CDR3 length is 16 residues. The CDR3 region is CASSLSPDKDYNEQFF. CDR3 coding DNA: TGTGCCAGCAGCTTAAGTCCCGACAAGGACTACAATGAGCAGTTCTTC.

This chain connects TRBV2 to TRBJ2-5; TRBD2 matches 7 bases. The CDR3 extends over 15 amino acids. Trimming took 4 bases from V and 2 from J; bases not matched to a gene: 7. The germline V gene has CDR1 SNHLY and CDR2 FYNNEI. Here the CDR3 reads CASSGEGGEQETQYF. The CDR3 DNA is TGTGCCAGCAGTGGGGAGGGAGGTGAACAAGAGACCCAGTACTTC.

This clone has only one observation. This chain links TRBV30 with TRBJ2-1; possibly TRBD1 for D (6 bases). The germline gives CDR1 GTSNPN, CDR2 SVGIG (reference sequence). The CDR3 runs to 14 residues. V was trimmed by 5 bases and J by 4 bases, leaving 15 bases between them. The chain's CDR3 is CAWLRRGWYNEQFF. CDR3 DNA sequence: TGTGCCTGGCTTCGCAGGGGATGGTACAATGAGCAGTTCTTC.

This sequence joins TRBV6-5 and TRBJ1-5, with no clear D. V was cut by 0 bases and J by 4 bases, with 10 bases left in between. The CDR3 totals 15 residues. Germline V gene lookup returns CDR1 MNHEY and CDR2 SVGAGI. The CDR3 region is CASSYSREGNQPQHF. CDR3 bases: TGTGCCAGCAGTTACTCGAGGGAGGGAAATCAGCCCCAGCATTTT.

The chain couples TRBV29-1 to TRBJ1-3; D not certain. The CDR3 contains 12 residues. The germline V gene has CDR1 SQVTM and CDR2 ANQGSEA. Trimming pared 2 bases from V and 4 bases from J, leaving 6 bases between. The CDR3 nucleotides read TGCAGCGTTGAAAAGCGGGGAAACACCATATATTTT. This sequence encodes CSVEKRGNTIYF.

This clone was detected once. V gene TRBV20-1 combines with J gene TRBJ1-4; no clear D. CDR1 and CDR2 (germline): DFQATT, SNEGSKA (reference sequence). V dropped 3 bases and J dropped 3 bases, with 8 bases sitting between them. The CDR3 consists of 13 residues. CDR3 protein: CSASSGSNEKLFF. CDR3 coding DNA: TGCAGTGCTAGTTCGGGTTCTAATGAAAAACTGTTTTTT.

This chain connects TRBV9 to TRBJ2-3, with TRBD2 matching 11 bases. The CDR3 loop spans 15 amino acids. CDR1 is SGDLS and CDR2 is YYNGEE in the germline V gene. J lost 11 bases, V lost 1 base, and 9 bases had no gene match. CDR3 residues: CASSVLLAGAEEQYF. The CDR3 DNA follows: TGTGCCAGCAGCGTACTACTAGCGGGGGCCGAGGAGCAGTATTTT.

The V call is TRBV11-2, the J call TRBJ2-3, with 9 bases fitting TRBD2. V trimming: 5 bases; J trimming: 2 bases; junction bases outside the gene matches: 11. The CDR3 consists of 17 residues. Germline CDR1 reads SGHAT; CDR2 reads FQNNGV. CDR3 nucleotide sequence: TGTGCCAGCAGCCTAGGGGTGGCGGGGGGGAACACAGATACGCAGTATTTT. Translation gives CASSLGVAGGNTDTQYF.

CDR3: CASSRLAGSGGELFF. Written as DNA, the CDR3 is TGCGCCAGCAGCCGTCTAGCGGGCTCGGGCGGGGAGCTGTTTTTT. This rearrangement joins TRBV5-1 to TRBJ2-2, with 8 bases identical to TRBD2. Looked up from germline, CDR1 is SGHRS and CDR2 is YFSETQ. The CDR3 consists of 15 residues. With V trimmed by 4 bases and J by 7 bases, 9 bases remained unmatched.

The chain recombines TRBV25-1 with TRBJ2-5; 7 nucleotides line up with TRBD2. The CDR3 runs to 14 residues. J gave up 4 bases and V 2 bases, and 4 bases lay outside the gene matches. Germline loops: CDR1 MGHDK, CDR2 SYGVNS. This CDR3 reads CASSEMGEGETQYF. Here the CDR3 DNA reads TGTGCCAGCAGTGAAATGGGGGAGGGAGAGACCCAGTACTTC.

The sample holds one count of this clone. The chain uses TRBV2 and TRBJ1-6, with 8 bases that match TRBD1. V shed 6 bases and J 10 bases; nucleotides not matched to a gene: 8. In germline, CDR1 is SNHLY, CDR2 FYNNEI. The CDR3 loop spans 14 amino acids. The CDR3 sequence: CASRVTGGDSPLHF. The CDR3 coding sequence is TGTGCCAGCAGGGTTACAGGGGGAGACTCACCCCTCCACTTT.

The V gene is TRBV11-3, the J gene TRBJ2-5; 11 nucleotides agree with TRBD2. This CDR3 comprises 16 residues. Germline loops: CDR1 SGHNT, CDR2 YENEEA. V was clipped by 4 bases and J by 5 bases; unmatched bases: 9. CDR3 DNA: TGTGCCAGCAGCTCGGGACTAGCGGTCGGAGAGGAGACCCAGTACTTC. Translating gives CASSSGLAVGEETQYF.

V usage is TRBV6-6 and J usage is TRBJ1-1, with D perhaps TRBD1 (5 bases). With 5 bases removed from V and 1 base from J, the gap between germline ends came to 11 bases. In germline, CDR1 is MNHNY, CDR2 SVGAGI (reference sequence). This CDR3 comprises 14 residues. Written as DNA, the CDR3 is TGTGCCAGCAGTCTCCAGGGCTCGAACACTGAAGCTTTCTTT. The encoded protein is CASSLQGSNTEAFF.

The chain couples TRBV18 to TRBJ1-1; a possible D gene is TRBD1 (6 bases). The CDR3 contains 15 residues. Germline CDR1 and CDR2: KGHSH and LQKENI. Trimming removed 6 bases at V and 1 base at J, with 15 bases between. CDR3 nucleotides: TGTGCCAGCTCCCCCCCGGGGGGCGGGAACACTGAAGCTTTCTTT. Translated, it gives CASSPPGGGNTEAFF.

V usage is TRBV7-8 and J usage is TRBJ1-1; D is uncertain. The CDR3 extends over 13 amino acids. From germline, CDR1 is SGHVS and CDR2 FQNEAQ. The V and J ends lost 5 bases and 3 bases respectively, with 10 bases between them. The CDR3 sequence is CASSIRRDTEAFF. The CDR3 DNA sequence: TGTGCCAGCAGCATAAGGAGGGACACTGAAGCTTTCTTT. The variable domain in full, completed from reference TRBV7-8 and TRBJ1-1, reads GAGVSQSPRYKVAKRGQDVALRCDPISGHVSLFWYQQALGQGPEFLTYFQNEAQLDKSGLPSDRFFAERPEGSVSTLKIQRTQQEDSAVYLCASSIRRDTEAFFGQGTRLTVV.

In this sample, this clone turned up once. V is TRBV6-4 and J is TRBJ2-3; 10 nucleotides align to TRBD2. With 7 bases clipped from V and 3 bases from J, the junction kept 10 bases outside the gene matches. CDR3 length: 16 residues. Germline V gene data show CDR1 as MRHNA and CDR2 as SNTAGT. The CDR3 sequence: CASTLAGVSGTDTQYF. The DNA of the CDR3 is TGTGCCAGCACTCTAGCGGGAGTATCGGGAACAGATACGCAGTATTTT.